These T cell receptor beta chains were read from a single sample in a study of PD-1 blockade in mismatch repair-deficient tumors. TCRdb keeps only in-frame clones here, not all; method: immunoSEQ multiplex PCR. The sample records 70,000 to 90,000 clones, around 80% being singletons. The sequencing used peripheral blood, collected 44 weeks after starting pembrolizumab. All receptors come from an adult with mismatch repair-deficient cancer. CDR3s include the opening cysteine and the closing phenylalanine or tryptophan. The D gene is left open where the match is weak. Expanded clones are given a class, and other clones once, few, many or no size at all.

j_call v_call d_call clone_size cdr3_nt cdr3_aa
TRBJ2-1 TRBV6-6 . . TGTGCCAGCACCCAAAGGGGAGTCGGGGTCAATGAGCAGTTCTTC CASTQRGVGVNEQFF
TRBJ2-3 TRBV5-6 TRBD2 . TGTGCCAGCAGCCTGTTCCTAGCGGGAGTGGCGCAGTATTTT CASSLFLAGVAQYF
TRBJ2-1 TRBV30 . . TGTGCCTGGACTAGCCTGAGCTCCTACAATGAGCAGTTCTTC CAWTSLSSYNEQFF
TRBJ1-4 TRBV7-9 TRBD1 . TGTGCCAGCAGCCCTGGACAGGGAAATGAAAAACTGTTTTTT CASSPGQGNEKLFF
TRBJ2-1 TRBV5-8 TRBD1 . TGTGCCAGCAGCTTGGTCCGGGACAGGGGATTTGAGCAGTTCTTC CASSLVRDRGFEQFF
TRBJ2-3 TRBV5-1 . few TGCGCCAGCAGTCTAGGATCTAGCACAGATACGCAGTATTTT CASSLGSSTDTQYF
TRBJ1-3 TRBV29-1 . . TGCAGCGCGGGAACGGGCACCTCTGGAAACACCATATATTTT CSAGTGTSGNTIYF
TRBJ2-7 TRBV10-3 TRBD2 . TGTGCCAGCAGTTACTGGGGCGGGGGGCGCGAGCAGTACTTC CASSYWGGGREQYF
TRBJ2-1 TRBV7-2 TRBD2 . TGTGCCAGCAGCTTAGCGGGAGGGCCCGATGAGCAGTTCTTC CASSLAGGPDEQFF
TRBJ1-1 TRBV6-1 . few TGTGCCAGCAGGAGGGCCTCTGAAGCTTTCTTT CASRRASEAFF
TRBJ2-7 TRBV4-1 . once TGCGCCAGCAGCCAAGCCTATGACGGATACGAGCAGTACTTC CASSQAYDGYEQYF
TRBJ1-2 TRBV4-1 . . TGCGCCAGCAGTCCAGGATCGGGGGGGTCAGGCTATGGCTACACCTTC CASSPGSGGSGYGYTF